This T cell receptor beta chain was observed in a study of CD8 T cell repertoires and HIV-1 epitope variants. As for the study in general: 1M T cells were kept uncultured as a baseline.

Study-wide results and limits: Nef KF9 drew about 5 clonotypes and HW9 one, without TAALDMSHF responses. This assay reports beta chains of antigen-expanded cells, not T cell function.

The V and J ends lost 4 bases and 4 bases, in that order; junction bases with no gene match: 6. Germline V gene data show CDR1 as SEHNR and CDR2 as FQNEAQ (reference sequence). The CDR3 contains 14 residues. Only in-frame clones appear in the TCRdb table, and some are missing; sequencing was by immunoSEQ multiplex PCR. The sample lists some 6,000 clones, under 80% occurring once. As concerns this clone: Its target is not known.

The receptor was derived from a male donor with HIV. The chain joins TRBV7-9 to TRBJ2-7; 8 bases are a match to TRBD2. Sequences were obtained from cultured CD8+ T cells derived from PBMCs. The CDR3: CASSSPGGGYEQYF. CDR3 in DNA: TGTGCCAGCAGCTCCCCGGGAGGGGGGTACGAGCAGTACTTC. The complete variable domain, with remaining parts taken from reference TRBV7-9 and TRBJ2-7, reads DTGVSQNPRHKITKRGQNVTFRCDPISEHNRLYWYRQTLGQGPEFLTYFQNEAQLEKSRLLSDRFSAERPKGSFSTLEIQRTEQGDSAMYLCASSSPGGGYEQYFGPGTRLTVT.